This T cell receptor (beta chain) was found in a study of Graves' ophthalmopathy and Graves' hyperthyroidism. Study summary: Peripheral blood samples were taken at initial diagnosis, before any treatment. Study observations and caveats: A majority of expanded thyroid clonotypes exceeding 0.001 frequency were likewise present in blood.

No ophthalmopathy within 18 months of follow-up signified stable hyperthyroidism. This clonotype was picked up many times. Antigen unknown. TCR beta CDR3 amplification used RNA transcripts. The authors performed first-round RT-PCR with HTBI primers and then a second-round multiplex PCR. From the multiplex PCR reads, TCRdb called clonotypes with MiXCR, one entry per CDR3 protein. The sample lists about 380,000 distinct CDR3 sequences; roughly 14% were seen once. V shed 7 bases, J shed 0 bases, and the junction held 12 bases outside the gene matches. The germline CDR1 and CDR2 sequences are SQVTM and ANQGSEA. This CDR3 has 17 amino acids.

V and J are TRBV29-1 and TRBJ2-2, with 9 bases matching TRBD2. The sequencing input was peripheral blood. This clonotype originated in a woman younger than 30 with stable Graves' hyperthyroidism. The CDR3 reads CSGFGIAGASNTGELFF. The CDR3 bases are TGCAGCGGATTCGGTATAGCGGGGGCCTCGAACACCGGGGAGCTGTTTTTT.